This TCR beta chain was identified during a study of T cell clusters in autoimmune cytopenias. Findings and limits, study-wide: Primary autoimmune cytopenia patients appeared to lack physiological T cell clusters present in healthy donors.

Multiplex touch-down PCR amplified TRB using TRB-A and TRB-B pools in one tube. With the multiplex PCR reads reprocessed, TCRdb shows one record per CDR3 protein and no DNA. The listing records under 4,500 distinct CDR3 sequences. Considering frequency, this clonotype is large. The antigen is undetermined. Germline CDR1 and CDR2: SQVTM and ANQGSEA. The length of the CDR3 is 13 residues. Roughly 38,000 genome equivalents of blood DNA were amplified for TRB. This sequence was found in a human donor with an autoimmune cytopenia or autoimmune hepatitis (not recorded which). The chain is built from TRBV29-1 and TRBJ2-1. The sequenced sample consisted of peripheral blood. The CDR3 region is CSVVKNSYNEQFF.